This paragraph covers one T cell receptor beta chain sequence. This record comes from a study of blood T cell repertoires in COVID-19. The table came from immunoSEQ multiplex PCR; TCRdb's copy has only in-frame clones and leaves some out. The sample yields 430,000 or so clones, 80% to 90% seen once. The clonotype was recovered from a man aged 18 to 29 with COVID-19, enrolled during active disease. The sample consisted of peripheral blood.

CDR3 residues: CASSLTRYEQYF. DNA for the CDR3: TGTGCCAGCAGCTTGACTCGGTACGAGCAGTACTTC. The chain carries TRBV7-2 and TRBJ2-7; D gene ambiguous. The CDR3 runs 12 residues. V was pared by 3 bases and J by 4 bases, with 7 bases between. Looked up from germline, CDR1 is SGHTA and CDR2 is FQGNSA.